This entry features one T cell receptor beta chain sequence. What it binds is not known. The data are from a study of T cell repertoires in cytomegalovirus infection. The CDR3 totals 15 residues. CDR1 and CDR2 (germline): SGHNT, YYREEE (reference sequence). Germline trimming cut 4 bases from V and 2 bases from J; bases unmatched to any gene: 6. TCRdb ran MiXCR on the reads and lists one entry per CDR3 protein. The profile shows 200,000 or so distinct CDR3 sequences, around 40% of them singletons. This TCR was sampled from a human donor in good health (CMV status not recorded). Some clones in this sample may be carry-over from other donors' samples. The chain joins TRBV5-4 to TRBJ2-7, with 10 bases fitting TRBD1. The sequencing used CD8+ T cells from cultured PBMCs, collected from culture after CMV antigen stimulation. CDR3: CASSGGTGDPYEQYF. The DNA of the CDR3 is TGTGCCAGCAGCGGGGGGACAGGGGACCCCTACGAGCAGTACTTC.